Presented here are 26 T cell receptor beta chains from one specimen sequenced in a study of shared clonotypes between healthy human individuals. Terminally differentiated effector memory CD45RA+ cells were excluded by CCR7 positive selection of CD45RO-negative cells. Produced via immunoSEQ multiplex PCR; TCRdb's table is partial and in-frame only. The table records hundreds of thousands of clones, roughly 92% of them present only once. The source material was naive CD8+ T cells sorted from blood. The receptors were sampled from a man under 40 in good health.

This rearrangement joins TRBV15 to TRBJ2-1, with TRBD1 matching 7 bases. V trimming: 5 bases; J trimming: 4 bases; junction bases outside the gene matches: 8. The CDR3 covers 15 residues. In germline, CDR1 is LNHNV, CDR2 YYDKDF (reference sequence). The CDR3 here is CATSARDRTYNEQFF. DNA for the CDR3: TGTGCCACCAGCGCCCGGGACAGAACTTACAATGAGCAGTTCTTC.

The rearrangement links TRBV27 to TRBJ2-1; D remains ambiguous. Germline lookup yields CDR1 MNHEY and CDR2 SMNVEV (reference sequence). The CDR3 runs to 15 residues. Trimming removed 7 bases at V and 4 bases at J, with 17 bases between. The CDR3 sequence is CASKVSSPAYNEQFF. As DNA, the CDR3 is TGTGCCAGCAAAGTATCCTCCCCAGCTTACAATGAGCAGTTCTTC.

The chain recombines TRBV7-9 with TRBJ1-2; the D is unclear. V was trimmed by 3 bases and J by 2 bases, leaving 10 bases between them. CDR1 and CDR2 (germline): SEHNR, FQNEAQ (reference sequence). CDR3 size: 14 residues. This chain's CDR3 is CASSFSTPNYGYTF. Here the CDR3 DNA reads TGTGCCAGCAGCTTTAGTACACCAAACTATGGCTACACCTTC.

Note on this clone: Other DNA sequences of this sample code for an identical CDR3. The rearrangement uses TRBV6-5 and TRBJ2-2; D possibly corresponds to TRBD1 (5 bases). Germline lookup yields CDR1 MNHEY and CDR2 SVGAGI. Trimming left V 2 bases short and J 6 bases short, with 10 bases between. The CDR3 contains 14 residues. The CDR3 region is CASSYGQGAGELFF. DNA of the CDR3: TGTGCCAGCAGTTACGGGCAGGGTGCCGGGGAGCTGTTTTTT.

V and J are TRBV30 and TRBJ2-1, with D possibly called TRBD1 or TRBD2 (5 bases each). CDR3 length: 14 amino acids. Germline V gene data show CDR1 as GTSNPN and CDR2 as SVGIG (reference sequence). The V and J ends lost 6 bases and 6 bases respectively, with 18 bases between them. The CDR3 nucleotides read TGTGCCTGTCCTTGGGGGTCCCACCTCAATGAGCAGTTCTTC. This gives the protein CACPWGSHLNEQFF.

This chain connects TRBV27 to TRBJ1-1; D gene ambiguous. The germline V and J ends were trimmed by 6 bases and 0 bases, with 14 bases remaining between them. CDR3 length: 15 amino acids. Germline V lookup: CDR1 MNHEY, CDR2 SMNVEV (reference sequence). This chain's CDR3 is CASRTQELMNTEAFF. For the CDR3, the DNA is TGTGCCAGCAGGACACAAGAACTAATGAACACTGAAGCTTTCTTT.

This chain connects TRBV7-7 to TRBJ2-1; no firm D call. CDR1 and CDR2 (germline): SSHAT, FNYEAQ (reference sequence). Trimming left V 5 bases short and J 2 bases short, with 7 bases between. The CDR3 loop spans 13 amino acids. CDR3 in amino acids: CASSREAYNEQFF. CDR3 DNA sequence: TGTGCCAGCAGCCGAGAGGCCTACAATGAGCAGTTCTTC.

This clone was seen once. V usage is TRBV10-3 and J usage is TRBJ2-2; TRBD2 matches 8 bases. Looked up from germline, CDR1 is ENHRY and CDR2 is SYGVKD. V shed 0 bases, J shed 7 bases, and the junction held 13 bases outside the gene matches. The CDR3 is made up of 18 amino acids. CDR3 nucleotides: TGTGCCATCAGTGAGTCCTTCGGGACTAGAAGGGACATCGGGGAGCTGTTTTTT. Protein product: CAISESFGTRRDIGELFF.

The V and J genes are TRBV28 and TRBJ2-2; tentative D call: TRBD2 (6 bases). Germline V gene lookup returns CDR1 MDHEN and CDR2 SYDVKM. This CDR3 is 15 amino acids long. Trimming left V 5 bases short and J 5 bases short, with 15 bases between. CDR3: CASSPRLVGTGELFF. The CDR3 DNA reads TGTGCCAGCAGTCCTCGACTAGTAGGAACCGGGGAGCTGTTTTTT.

The CDR3 bases are TGTGCCAGCAGCCAAGTTACAGGGGGATCCTACGAGCAGTACTTC. It yields the protein CASSQVTGGSYEQYF. This chain connects TRBV13 to TRBJ2-7, with 8 positions matching TRBD1. The germline CDR1 and CDR2 sequences are PRHDT and FYEKMQ (reference sequence). The CDR3 extends over 15 amino acids. J was trimmed by 1 base and V by 5 bases; bases with no gene match: 7.

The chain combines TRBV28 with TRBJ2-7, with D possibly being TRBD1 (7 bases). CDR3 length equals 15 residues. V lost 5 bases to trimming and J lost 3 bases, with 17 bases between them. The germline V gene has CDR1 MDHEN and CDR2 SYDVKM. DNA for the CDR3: TGTGCCAGCAGTATCTCCAGGGGGGCGGTCTACGAGCAGTACTTC. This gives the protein CASSISRGAVYEQYF.

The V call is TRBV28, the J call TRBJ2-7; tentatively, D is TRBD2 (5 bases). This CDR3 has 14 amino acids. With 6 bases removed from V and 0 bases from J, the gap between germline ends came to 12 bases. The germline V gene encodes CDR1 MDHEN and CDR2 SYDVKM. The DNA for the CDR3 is TGTGCCAGCAGGCATACGGGAAGCTCCTACGAGCAGTACTTC. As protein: CASRHTGSSYEQYF.

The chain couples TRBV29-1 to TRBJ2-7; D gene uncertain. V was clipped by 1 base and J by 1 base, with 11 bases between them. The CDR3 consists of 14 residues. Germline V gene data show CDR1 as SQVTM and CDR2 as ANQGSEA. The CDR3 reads CSVEGRKGSYEQYF. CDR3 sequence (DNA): TGCAGCGTTGAAGGCAGGAAAGGGTCCTACGAGCAGTACTTC.

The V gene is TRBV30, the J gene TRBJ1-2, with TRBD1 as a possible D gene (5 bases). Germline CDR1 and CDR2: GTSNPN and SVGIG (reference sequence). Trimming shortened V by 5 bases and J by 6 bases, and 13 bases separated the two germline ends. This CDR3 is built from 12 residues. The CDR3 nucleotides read TGTGCCTGGCTAGCGGGACGGAATGGCTACACCTTC. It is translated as CAWLAGRNGYTF.

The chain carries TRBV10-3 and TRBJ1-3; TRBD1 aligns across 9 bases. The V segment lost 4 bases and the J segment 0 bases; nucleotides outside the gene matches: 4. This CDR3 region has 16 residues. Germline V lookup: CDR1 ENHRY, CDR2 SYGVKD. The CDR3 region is CAISADRGLSGNTIYF. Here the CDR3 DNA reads TGTGCCATCAGTGCGGACAGGGGTCTCTCTGGAAACACCATATATTTT.

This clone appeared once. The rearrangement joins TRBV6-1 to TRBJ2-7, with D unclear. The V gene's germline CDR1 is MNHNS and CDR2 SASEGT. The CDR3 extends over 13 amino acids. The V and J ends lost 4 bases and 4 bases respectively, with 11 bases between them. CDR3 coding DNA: TGTGCCAGCAGTGCATTCCTCTCTTACGAGCAGTACTTC. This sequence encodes CASSAFLSYEQYF.

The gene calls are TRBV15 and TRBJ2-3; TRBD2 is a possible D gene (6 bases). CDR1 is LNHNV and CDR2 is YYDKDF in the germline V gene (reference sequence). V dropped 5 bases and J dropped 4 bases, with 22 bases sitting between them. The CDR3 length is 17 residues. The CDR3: CATSGVGLGGRADTQYF. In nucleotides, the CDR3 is TGTGCCACCAGCGGGGTCGGACTCGGGGGAAGAGCAGATACGCAGTATTTT.

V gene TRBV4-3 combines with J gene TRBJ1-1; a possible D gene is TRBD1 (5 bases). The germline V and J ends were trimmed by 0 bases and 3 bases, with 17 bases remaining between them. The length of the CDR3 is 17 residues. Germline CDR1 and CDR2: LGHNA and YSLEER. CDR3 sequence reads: CASSQDRWEVRDTEAFF. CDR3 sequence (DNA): TGCGCCAGCAGCCAAGATAGGTGGGAGGTCAGGGACACTGAAGCTTTCTTT.

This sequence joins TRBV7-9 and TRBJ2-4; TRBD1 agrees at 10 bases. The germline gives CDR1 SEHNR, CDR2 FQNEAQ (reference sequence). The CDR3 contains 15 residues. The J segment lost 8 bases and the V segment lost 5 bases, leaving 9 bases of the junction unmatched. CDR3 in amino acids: CASSQTGGTIDIQYF. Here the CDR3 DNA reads TGTGCCAGCAGCCAGACAGGGGGCACCATAGACATTCAGTACTTC.

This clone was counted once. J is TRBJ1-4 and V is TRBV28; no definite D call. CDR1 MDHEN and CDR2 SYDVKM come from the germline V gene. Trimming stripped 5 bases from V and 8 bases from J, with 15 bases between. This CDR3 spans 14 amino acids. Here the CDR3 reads CASSQPDTGEKLFF. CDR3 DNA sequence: TGTGCCAGCAGTCAACCCGACACCGGAGAAAAACTGTTTTTT.

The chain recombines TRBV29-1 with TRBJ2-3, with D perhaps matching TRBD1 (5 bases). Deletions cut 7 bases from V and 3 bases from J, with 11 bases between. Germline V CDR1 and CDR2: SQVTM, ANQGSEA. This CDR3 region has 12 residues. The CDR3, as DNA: TGCAGCGCATCTCAGGGTACAGATACGCAGTATTTT. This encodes CSASQGTDTQYF.

The CDR3 DNA sequence: TGTGCCAGTTCTCTGCGGTTACAAGAGACCCAGTACTTC. As protein: CASSLRLQETQYF. V gene TRBV28 combines with J gene TRBJ2-5; no clear D gene. This CDR3 has 13 residues. V lost 9 bases to trimming and J lost 2 bases, with 13 bases between them. The germline gives CDR1 MDHEN, CDR2 SYDVKM.

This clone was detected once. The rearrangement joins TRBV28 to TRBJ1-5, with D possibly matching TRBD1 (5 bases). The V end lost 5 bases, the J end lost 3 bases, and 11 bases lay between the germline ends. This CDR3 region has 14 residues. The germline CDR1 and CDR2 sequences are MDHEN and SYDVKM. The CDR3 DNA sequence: TGTGCCAGCAGTCAGGGCCCTATCAATCAGCCCCAGCATTTT. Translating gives CASSQGPINQPQHF.

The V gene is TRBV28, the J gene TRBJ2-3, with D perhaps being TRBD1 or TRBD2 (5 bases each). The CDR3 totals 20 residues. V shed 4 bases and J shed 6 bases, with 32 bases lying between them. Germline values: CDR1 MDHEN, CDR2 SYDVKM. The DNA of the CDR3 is TGTGCCAGCAGTTCTATAAAAACGAAACCCGGTGAGGGGCTAGAGGATACGCAGTATTTT. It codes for CASSSIKTKPGEGLEDTQYF.

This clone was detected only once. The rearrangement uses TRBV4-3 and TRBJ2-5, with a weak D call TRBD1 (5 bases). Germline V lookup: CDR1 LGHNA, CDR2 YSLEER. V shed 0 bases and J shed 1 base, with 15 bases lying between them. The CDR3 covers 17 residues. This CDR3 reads CASSQDSNRKPQETQYF. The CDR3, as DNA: TGCGCCAGCAGCCAAGATTCGAACAGGAAACCCCAAGAGACCCAGTACTTC.

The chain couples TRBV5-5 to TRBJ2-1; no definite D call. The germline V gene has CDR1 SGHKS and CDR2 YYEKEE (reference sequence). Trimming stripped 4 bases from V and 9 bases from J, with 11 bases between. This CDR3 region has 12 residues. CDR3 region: CASSPNYIEQFF. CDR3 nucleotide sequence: TGTGCCAGCAGCCCCAACTATATTGAGCAGTTCTTC.